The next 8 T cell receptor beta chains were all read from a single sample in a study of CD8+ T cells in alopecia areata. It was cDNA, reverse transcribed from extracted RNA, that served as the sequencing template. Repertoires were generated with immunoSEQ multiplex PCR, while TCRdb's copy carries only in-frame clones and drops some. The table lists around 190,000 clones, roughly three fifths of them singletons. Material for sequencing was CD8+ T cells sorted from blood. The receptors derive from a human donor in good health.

This CDR3 is CASSQGLANEQFF. CDR3 nucleotide sequence: TGCGCCAGCAGCCAAGGACTAGCCAATGAGCAGTTCTTC. The chain combines TRBV4-1 with TRBJ2-1; 7 bases agree with TRBD2. The CDR3 length is 13 residues. V dropped 1 base and J dropped 6; count of bases not matched to a gene: 0. Germline V lookup: CDR1 MGHRA, CDR2 YSYEKL.

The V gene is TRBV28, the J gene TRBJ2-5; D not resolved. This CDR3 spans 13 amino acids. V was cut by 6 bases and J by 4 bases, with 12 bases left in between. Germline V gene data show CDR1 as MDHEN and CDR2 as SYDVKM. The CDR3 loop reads CASSPSGSETQYF. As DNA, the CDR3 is TGTGCCAGCAGCCCTTCAGGCTCAGAGACCCAGTACTTC.

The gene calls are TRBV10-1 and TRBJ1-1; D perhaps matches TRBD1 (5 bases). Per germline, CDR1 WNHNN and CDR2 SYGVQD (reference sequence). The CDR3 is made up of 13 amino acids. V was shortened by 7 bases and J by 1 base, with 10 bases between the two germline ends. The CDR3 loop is CASKAGTNTEAFF. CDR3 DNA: TGCGCCAGCAAGGCTGGGACGAACACTGAAGCTTTCTTT.

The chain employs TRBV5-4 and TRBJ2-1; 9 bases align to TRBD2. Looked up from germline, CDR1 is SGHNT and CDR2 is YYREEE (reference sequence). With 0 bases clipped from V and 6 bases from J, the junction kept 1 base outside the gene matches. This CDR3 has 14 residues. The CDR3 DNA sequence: TGTGCCAGCAGCTTGGTAGCGGGGGTCAATGAGCAGTTCTTC. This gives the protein CASSLVAGVNEQFF.

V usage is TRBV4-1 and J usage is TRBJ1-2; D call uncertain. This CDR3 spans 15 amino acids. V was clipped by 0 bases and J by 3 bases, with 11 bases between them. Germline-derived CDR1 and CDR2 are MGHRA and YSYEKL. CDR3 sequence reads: CASSQDSEGHYGYTF. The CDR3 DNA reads TGCGCCAGCAGCCAAGATTCTGAGGGTCACTATGGCTACACCTTC.

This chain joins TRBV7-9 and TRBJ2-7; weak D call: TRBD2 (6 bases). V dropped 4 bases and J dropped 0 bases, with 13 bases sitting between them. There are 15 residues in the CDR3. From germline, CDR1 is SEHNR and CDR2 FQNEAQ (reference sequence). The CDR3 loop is CASSSPGTDSYEQYF. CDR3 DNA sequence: TGTGCCAGCAGCTCGCCCGGGACTGACTCCTACGAGCAGTACTTC.

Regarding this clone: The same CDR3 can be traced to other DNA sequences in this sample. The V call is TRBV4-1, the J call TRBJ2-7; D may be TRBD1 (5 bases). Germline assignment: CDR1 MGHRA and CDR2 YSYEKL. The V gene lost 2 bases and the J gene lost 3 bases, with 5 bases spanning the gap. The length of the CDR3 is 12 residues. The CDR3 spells CASSQQGYEQYF. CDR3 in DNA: TGCGCCAGCAGCCAACAGGGCTACGAGCAGTACTTC.

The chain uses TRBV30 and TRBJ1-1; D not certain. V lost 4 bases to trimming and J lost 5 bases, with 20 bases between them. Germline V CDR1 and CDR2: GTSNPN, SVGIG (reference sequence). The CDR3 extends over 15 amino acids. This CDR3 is CAWTSSFGKRTEAFF. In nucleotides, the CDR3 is TGTGCCTGGACCTCAAGTTTCGGTAAGAGAACTGAAGCTTTCTTT. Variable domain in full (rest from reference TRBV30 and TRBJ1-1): SQTIHQWPATLVQPVGSPLSLECTVEGTSNPNLYWYRQAAGRGLQLLFYSVGIGQISSEVPQNLSASRPQDRQFILSSKKLLLSDSGFYLCAWTSSFGKRTEAFFGQGTRLTVV.